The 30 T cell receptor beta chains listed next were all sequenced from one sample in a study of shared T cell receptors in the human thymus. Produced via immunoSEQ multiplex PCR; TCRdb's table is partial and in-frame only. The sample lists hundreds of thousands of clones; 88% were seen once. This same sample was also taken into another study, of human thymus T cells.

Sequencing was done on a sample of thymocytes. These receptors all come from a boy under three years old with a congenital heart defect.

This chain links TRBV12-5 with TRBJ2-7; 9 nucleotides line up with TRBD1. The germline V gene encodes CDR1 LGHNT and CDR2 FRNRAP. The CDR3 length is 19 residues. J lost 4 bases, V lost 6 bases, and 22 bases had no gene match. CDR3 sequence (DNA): TGTGCTAGTGGCACCGACCGGGACAGGGACCGGGACTACTATTACGAGCAGTACTTC. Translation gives CASGTDRDRDRDYYYEQYF.

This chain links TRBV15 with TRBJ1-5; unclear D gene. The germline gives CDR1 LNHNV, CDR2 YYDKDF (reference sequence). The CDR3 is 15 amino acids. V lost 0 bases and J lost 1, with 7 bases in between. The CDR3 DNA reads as TGTGCCACCAGCAGAGATCCGGGGAGCAATCAGCCCCAGCATTTT. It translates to CATSRDPGSNQPQHF.

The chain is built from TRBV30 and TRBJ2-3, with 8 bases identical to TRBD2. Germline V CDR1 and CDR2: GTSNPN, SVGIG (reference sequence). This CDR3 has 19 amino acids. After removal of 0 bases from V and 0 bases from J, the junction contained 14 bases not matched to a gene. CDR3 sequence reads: CAWSVPRGAGVFSTDTQYF. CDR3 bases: TGTGCCTGGAGTGTACCCCGGGGAGCGGGGGTCTTTAGCACAGATACGCAGTATTTT. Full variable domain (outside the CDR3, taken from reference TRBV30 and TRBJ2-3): SQTIHQWPATLVQPVGSPLSLECTVEGTSNPNLYWYRQAAGRGLQLLFYSVGIGQISSEVPQNLSASRPQDRQFILSSKKLLLSDSGFYLCAWSVPRGAGVFSTDTQYFGPGTRLTVL.

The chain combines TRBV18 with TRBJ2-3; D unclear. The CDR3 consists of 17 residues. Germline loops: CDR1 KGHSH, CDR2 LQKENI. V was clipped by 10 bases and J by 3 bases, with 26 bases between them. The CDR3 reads CATLPRGHTSPTDTQYF. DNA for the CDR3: TGTGCCACGCTCCCCCGTGGGCACACATCCCCTACAGATACGCAGTATTTT.

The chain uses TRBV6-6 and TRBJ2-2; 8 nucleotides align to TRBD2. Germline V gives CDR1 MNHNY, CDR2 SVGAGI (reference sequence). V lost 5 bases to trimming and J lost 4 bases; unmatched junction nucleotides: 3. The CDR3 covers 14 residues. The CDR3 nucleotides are TGTGCCAGCAGTACGAGCGGGGGCACCGGGGAGCTGTTTTTT. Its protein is CASSTSGGTGELFF.

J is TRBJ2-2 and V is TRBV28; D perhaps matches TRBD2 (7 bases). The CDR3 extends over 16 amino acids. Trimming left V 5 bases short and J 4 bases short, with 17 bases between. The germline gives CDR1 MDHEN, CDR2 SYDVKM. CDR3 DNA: TGTGCCAGCAGTGCTACGGGGGGCGCCTTCACCGGGGAGCTGTTTTTT. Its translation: CASSATGGAFTGELFF.

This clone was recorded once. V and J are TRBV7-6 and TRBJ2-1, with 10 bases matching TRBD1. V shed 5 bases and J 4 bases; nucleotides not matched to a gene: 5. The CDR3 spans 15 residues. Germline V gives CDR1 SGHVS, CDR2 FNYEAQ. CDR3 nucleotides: TGTGCCAGCAGCCGCCGGGACAGGGGATACAATGAGCAGTTCTTC. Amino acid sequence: CASSRRDRGYNEQFF.

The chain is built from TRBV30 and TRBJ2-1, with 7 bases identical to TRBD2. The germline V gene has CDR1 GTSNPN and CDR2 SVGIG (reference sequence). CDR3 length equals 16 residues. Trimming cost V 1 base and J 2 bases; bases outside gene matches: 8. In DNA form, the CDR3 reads TGTGCCTGGAGTGGGCCTACTAGCGCACCCTACAATGAGCAGTTCTTC. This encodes CAWSGPTSAPYNEQFF.

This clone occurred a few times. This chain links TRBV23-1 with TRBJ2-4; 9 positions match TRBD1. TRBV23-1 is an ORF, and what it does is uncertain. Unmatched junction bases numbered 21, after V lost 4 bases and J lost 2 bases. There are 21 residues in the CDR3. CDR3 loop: CASSPRPRDRAFEGTKNIQYF. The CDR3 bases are TGCGCCAGCAGTCCCCGTCCCCGGGACAGGGCTTTCGAGGGGACCAAAAACATTCAGTACTTC.

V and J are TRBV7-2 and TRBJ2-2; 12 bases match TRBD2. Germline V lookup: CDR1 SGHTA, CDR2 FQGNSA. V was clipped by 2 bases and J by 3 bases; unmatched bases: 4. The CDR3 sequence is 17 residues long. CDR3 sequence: CASSLPSGRGYTGELFF. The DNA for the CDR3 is TGTGCCAGCAGCTTACCTAGCGGGAGGGGGTACACCGGGGAGCTGTTTTTT. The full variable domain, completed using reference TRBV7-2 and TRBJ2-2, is GAGVSQSPSNKVTEKGKDVELRCDPISGHTALYWYRQSLGQGLEFLIYFQGNSAPDKSGLPSDRFSAERTGGSVSTLTIQRTQQEDSAVYLCASSLPSGRGYTGELFFGEGSRLTVL.

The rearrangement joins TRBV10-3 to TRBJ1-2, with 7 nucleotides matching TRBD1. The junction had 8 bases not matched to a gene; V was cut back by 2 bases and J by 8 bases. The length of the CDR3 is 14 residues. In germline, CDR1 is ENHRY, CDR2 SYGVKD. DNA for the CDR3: TGTGCCATCAGTGAGGGACAGGCCGGTGGGGGCTACACCTTC. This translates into CAISEGQAGGGYTF.

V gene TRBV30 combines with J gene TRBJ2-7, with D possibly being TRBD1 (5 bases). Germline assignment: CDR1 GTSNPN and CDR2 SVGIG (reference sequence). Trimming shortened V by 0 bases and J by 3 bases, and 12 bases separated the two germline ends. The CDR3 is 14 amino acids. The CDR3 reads CAWSVQGRVYEQYF. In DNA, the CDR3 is TGTGCCTGGAGTGTACAAGGCAGGGTCTACGAGCAGTACTTC.

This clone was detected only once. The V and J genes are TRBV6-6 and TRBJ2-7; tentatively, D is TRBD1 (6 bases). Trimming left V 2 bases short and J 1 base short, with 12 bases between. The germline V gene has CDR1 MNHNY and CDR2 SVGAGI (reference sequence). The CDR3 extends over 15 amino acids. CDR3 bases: TGTGCCAGCAGTTACGGGGGCACAGGTTCCTACGAGCAGTACTTC. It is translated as CASSYGGTGSYEQYF.

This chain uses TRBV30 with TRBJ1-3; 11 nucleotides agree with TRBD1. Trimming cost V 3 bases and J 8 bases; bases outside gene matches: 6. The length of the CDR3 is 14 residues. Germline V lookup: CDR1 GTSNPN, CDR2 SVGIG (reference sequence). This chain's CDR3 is CAWSAPGQGDTIYF. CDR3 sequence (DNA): TGTGCCTGGAGCGCCCCGGGACAGGGGGACACCATATATTTT.

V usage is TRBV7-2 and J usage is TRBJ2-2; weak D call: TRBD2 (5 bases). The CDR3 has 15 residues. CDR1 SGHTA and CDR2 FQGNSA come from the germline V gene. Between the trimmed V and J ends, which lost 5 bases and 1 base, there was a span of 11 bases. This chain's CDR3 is CASSPSRGNTGELFF. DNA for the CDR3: TGTGCCAGCAGCCCGAGTCGGGGGAACACCGGGGAGCTGTTTTTT.

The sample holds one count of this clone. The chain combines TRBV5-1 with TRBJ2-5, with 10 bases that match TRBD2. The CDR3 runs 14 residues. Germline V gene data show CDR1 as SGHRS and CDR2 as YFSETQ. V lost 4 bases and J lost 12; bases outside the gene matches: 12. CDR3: CASSQGAGLAYKYF. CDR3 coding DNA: TGCGCCAGCAGCCAGGGGGCGGGACTAGCGTACAAGTACTTC.

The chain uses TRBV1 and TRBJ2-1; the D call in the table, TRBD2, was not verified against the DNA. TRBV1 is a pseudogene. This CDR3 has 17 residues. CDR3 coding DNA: TGCACCAGCAGCCAAGAACGGACTAGCGGCTCCTACAATGAGCAGTTCTTC. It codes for CTSSQERTSGSYNEQFF.

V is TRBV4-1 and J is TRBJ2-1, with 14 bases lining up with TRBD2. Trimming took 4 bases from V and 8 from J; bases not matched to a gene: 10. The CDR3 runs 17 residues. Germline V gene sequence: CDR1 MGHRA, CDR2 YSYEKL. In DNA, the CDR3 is TGCGCCAGCAGCCTACCCGAGGGACTAGCGGGAGACTATGAGCAGTTCTTC. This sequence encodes CASSLPEGLAGDYEQFF.

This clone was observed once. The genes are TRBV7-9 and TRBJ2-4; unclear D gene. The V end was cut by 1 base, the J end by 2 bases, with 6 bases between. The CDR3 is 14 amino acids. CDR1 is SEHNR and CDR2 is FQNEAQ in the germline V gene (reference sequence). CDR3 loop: CASSLGSTKNIQYF. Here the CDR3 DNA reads TGTGCCAGCAGCTTAGGCAGTACCAAAAACATTCAGTACTTC.

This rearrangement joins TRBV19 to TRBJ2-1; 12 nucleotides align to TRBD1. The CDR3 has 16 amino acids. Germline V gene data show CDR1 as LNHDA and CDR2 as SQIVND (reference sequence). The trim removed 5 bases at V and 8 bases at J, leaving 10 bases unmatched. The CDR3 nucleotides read TGTGCCAGTAGTCCCACCCGGGACAGGGGGCCGGATGAGCAGTTCTTC. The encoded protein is CASSPTRDRGPDEQFF. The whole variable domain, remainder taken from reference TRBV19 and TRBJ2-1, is DGGITQSPKYLFRKEGQNVTLSCEQNLNHDAMYWYRQDPGQGLRLIYYSQIVNDFQKGDIAEGYSVSREKKESFPLTVTSAQKNPTAFYLCASSPTRDRGPDEQFFGPGTRLTVL.

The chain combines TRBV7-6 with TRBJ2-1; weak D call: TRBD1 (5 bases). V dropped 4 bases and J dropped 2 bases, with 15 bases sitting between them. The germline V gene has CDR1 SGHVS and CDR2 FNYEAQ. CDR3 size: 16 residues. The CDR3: CASSSSGSFAYNEQFF. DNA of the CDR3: TGTGCCAGCAGCTCGTCAGGGTCCTTCGCCTACAATGAGCAGTTCTTC.

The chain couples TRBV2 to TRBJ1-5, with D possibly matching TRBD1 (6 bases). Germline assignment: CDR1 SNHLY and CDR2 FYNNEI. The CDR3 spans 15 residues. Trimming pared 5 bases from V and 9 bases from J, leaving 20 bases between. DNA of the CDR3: TGTGCCAGCAGTAGTTACGCAGGGGCTTGGCCGCCCCAGCATTTT. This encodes CASSSYAGAWPPQHF.

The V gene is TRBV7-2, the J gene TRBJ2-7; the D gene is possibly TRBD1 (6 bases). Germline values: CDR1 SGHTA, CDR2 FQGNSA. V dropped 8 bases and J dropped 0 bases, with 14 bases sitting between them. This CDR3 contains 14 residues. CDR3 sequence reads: CASGQRGGSYEQYF. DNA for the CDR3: TGTGCCAGCGGTCAGCGAGGGGGCTCCTACGAGCAGTACTTC.

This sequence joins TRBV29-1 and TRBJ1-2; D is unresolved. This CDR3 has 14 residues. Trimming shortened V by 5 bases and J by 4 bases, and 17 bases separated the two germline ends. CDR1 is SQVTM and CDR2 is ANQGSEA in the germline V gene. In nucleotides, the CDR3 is TGCAGCGTTTCACCGGGATTGCTCCTCTATGGCTACACCTTC. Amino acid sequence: CSVSPGLLLYGYTF.

CDR3 protein: CASSPGASGLPPSYEQYF. The CDR3 nucleotides are TGTGCCAGCAGCCCGGGGGCTAGCGGTCTACCTCCATCGTACGAGCAGTACTTC. The chain combines TRBV7-6 with TRBJ2-7, with D perhaps TRBD2 (7 bases). The length of the CDR3 is 18 residues. Per the germline V gene, CDR1 is SGHVS and CDR2 is FNYEAQ. Trimming took off 5 bases at V and 4 bases at J, with 27 bases between the two ends.

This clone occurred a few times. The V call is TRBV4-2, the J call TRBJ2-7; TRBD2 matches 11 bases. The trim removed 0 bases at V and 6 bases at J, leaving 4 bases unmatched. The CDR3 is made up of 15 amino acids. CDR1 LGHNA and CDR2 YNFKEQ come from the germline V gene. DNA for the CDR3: TGTGCCAGCAGCCAAGATACTAGCGGGAGAAGCGAGCAGTACTTC. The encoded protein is CASSQDTSGRSEQYF.

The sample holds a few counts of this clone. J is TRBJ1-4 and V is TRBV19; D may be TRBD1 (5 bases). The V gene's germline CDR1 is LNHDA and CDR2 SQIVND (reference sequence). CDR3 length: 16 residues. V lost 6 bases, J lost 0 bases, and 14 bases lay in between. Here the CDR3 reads CASSPGRLATNEKLFF. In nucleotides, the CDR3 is TGTGCCAGTAGCCCAGGGCGGCTAGCAACTAATGAAAAACTGTTTTTT.

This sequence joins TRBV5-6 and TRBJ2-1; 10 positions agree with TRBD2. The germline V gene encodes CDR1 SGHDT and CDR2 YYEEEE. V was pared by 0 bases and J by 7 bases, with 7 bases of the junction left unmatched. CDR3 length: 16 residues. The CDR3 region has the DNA TGTGCCAGCAGCTTGGTGGCTAGCGGGAGTTGGAATGAGCAGTTCTTC. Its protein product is CASSLVASGSWNEQFF.

For the CDR3, the DNA is TGTGCCAGCAGAGGAGGACAGGGAAGCTCCTACGAGCAGTACTTC. It is translated as CASRGGQGSSYEQYF. The V call is TRBV25-1, the J call TRBJ2-7; TRBD1 aligns across 8 bases. The junction had 7 bases not matched to a gene; V was cut back by 6 bases and J by 0 bases. In germline, CDR1 is MGHDK, CDR2 SYGVNS. This CDR3 has 15 residues.

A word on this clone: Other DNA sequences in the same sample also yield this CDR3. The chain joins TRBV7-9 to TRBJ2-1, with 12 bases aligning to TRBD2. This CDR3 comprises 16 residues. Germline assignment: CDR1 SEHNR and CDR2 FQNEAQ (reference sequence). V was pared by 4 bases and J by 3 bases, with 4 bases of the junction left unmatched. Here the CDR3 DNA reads TGTGCCAGCAGCTCACTAGCGGGAGGCAGCTACAATGAGCAGTTCTTC. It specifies CASSSLAGGSYNEQFF.